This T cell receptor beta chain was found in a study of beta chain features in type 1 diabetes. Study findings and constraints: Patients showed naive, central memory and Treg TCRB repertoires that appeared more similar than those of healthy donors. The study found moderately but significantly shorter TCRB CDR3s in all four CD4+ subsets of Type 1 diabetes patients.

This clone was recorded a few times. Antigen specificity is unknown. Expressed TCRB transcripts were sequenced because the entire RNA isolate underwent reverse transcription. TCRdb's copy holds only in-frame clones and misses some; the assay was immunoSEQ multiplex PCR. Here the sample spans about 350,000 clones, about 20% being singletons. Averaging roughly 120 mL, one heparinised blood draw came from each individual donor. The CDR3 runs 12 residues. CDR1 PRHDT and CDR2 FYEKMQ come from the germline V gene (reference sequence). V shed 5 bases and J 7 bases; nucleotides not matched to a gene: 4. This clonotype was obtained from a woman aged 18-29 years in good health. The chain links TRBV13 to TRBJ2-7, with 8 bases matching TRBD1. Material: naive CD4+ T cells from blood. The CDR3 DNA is TGTGCCAGCAGCCGGACAGGGAATGAGCAGTACTTC. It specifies CASSRTGNEQYF.